The entry below describes one TCR beta chain. These data belong to a study of blood T cell repertoires in COVID-19. In the study overall: PBMCs, B-cell-depleted T cells, or T cells were the source of the cDNA or gDNA that made up the material.

Authors' methods: Amplifying reference gene primers gave estimates of nucleated cell counts. Profiling relied on immunoSEQ multiplex PCR, and the TCRdb table lists in-frame clones only, not all of them. D and trimming were read from the DNA, whereas the V and J calls and clone size are those reported in that table. The repertoire holds approximately 110,000 clones, with 82% as singletons. This CDR3 spans 16 amino acids. V shed 0 bases, J shed 5 bases, and the junction held 7 bases outside the gene matches. Germline CDR1 is MNHNY and CDR2 is SVGAGI (reference sequence). This sequence was found in a man between 65 and 79 years old with acute or convalescent COVID-19. The rearrangement links TRBV6-6 to TRBJ2-7, with 10 bases matching TRBD2. The specimen sequenced was peripheral blood. CDR3 loop: CASSYSGASGRDEQYF. CDR3 coding DNA: TGTGCCAGCAGTTACTCGGGGGCTAGCGGGAGAGACGAGCAGTACTTC.